A selection of T cell receptor beta chains follows, all from one sample in a study of cytomegalovirus exposure and HLA in healthy donors. Sequenced by immunoSEQ multiplex PCR; TCRdb stores in-frame clones only, minus some. The sample consists of approximately 200,000 clones, about three quarters of them appearing once. Sequenced: PBMCs. These TCRs come from a man aged 18 to 29 in good health and CMV-seronegative. The CDR3 runs from the conserved cysteine through the conserved F or W. Each record gives: clone size, D gene, V gene, J gene, CDR3 protein, CDR3 DNA. D genes are given only for firm matches. Clone size, where shown, is once, few, many, or a class for clones that have expanded.

.,.,TRBV7-9,TRBJ2-3,CAREEGDTQYF,TGTGCCAGAGAGGAAGGCGATACGCAGTATTTT
once,TRBD1,TRBV6-7,TRBJ2-7,CASSLRGQGTSYEQYF,TGTGCCAGCAGTTTAAGGGGACAGGGGACCTCCTACGAGCAGTACTTC
.,TRBD1,TRBV7-8,TRBJ1-1,CASSPGTGGNTEAFF,TGTGCCAGCAGCCCAGGGACAGGGGGGAACACTGAAGCTTTCTTT
.,TRBD2,TRBV6-5,TRBJ2-1,CASNPRREGGNEQFF,TGTGCCAGCAACCCTCGGCGGGAGGGGGGGAATGAGCAGTTCTTC
.,TRBD1,TRBV7-2,TRBJ1-6,CASSPGQGNSPLHF,TGTGCCAGCAGCCCAGGACAGGGTAATTCACCCCTCCACTTT
.,TRBD2,TRBV25-1,TRBJ2-1,CASTKSPAGGIQFF,TGTGCCAGCACCAAAAGCCCAGCGGGGGGGATCCAGTTCTTC
.,TRBD2,TRBV28,TRBJ2-1,CASSGGLAVSAFF,TGTGCCAGCAGTGGGGGACTAGCGGTCTCGGCGTTCTTC
.,TRBD2,TRBV7-9,TRBJ2-1,CASSSLAGAYNEQFF,TGTGCCAGCAGCTCGTTAGCGGGAGCCTACAATGAGCAGTTCTTC
.,.,TRBV10-3,TRBJ1-1,CAISEAGVNTEAFF,TGTGCCATCAGTGAGGCAGGGGTGAACACTGAAGCTTTCTTT
.,TRBD2,TRBV19,TRBJ2-1,CASSPRSGSSYNEQFF,TGTGCCAGTAGTCCTCGGAGCGGGAGCTCCTACAATGAGCAGTTCTTC
.,TRBD2,TRBV7-9,TRBJ2-4,CASSGGENIQYF,TGTGCCAGCTCCGGGGGGGAAAACATTCAGTACTTC
.,TRBD1,TRBV27,TRBJ1-2,CASSLDRQGQDGYTF,TGTGCCAGCAGTCTAGACAGACAGGGGCAGGATGGCTACACCTTC
.,TRBD2,TRBV30,TRBJ2-1,CAWSPSGGAGNEQFF,TGTGCCTGGAGCCCATCGGGGGGGGCGGGGAATGAGCAGTTCTTC
.,TRBD2,TRBV7-2,TRBJ2-7,CASSLGLAGGPPLRYEQYF,TGTGCCAGCAGCTTAGGACTAGCGGGGGGCCCCCCACTGAGGTACGAGCAGTACTTC
.,TRBD1,TRBV28,TRBJ1-1,CASSRPDRANTEAFF,TGTGCCAGCAGCCGACCCGACAGGGCGAACACTGAAGCTTTCTTT
.,.,TRBV6-1,TRBJ2-3,CASSVTWTGTDTQYF,TGTGCCAGCAGTGTTACTTGGACAGGCACAGATACGCAGTATTTT
once,TRBD2,TRBV27,TRBJ2-1,CASSFQPSGGLYNEQFF,TGTGCCAGCAGTTTCCAGCCTAGCGGGGGCCTCTACAATGAGCAGTTCTTC
.,.,TRBV6-5,TRBJ1-1,CASSYGENTEAFF,TGTGCCAGCAGTTACGGAGAGAACACTGAAGCTTTCTTT
few,TRBD1,TRBV5-1,TRBJ1-6,CASSLTWDRRASPLHF,TGCGCCAGCAGCTTGACGTGGGACAGGCGGGCCTCACCCCTCCACTTT
.,.,TRBV9,TRBJ2-1,CASSVAEGAPQAGEQFF,TGTGCCAGCAGCGTAGCGGAGGGGGCACCACAGGCGGGTGAGCAGTTCTTC
.,.,TRBV6-1,TRBJ1-3,CASSQPGQVRNTIYF,TGTGCCAGCAGTCAACCTGGACAAGTTAGAAACACCATATATTTT
.,TRBD1,TRBV27,TRBJ1-5,CASTRKAAGGQPQHF,TGTGCCAGCACCAGAAAGGCGGCAGGGGGACAGCCCCAGCATTTT
.,.,TRBV6-1,TRBJ1-5,CASSGGSGHNQPQHF,TGTGCCAGCAGTGGGGGATCAGGGCACAATCAGCCCCAGCATTTT
.,.,TRBV7-8,TRBJ1-6,CASSLGAGTENSPLHF,TGTGCCAGCAGCTTAGGGGCGGGCACTGAGAATTCACCCCTCCACTTT
.,.,TRBV6-4,TRBJ2-1,CASSDVWGGEQFF,TGTGCCAGCAGTGACGTCTGGGGCGGTGAGCAGTTCTTC
.,TRBD1,TRBV7-3,TRBJ2-3,CASSSGQGSTDTQYF,TGTGCCAGCTCTTCGGGACAGGGGAGCACAGATACGCAGTATTTT
.,.,TRBV9,TRBJ2-7,CASSVGGGTHEQYF,TGTGCCAGCAGCGTCGGTGGAGGTACTCACGAGCAGTACTTC
.,.,TRBV4-3,TRBJ1-3,CASSQDLRGTGNTIYF,TGCGCCAGCAGCCAAGATCTTAGGGGCACTGGAAACACCATATATTTT
.,TRBD1,TRBV9,TRBJ2-7,CASSVVGTGEHEQYF,TGTGCCAGCAGCGTAGTGGGGACAGGGGAACACGAGCAGTACTTC
few,TRBD1,TRBV18,TRBJ2-1,CASSDDTPLKYRGPVHNEQFF,TGTGCCAGCTCCGATGACACCCCCCTGAAATACAGGGGGCCCGTACACAATGAGCAGTTCTTC
few,TRBD1,TRBV6-1,TRBJ1-1,CASGVGQANTEAFF,TGTGCCAGCGGCGTGGGACAGGCAAACACTGAAGCTTTCTTT
.,.,TRBV5-6,TRBJ2-5,CASGKIGSEETQYF,TGTGCCAGCGGCAAAATCGGCTCGGAGGAGACCCAGTACTTC
.,.,TRBV10-1,TRBJ1-1,CASSDTGLKNTEAFF,TGCGCCAGCAGCGATACAGGATTAAAGAACACTGAAGCTTTCTTT
once,.,TRBV6-1,TRBJ1-1,CASSLGSGQNTEAFF,TGTGCCAGCAGTTTAGGGAGCGGTCAGAACACTGAAGCTTTCTTT
few,TRBD1,TRBV6-5,TRBJ2-7,CASRPTTGGSYEQYF,TGTGCCAGCAGGCCCACGACAGGGGGCTCCTACGAGCAGTACTTC
.,.,TRBV20-1,TRBJ1-1,CSAGVPAFF,TGCAGTGCCGGGGTCCCAGCTTTCTTT
.,TRBD1,TRBV29-1,TRBJ1-5,CSATGEGQPQHF,TGCAGCGCGACAGGGGAGGGTCAGCCCCAGCATTTT
.,.,TRBV5-4,TRBJ2-1,CASSLEEAPSNEQFF,TGTGCCAGCAGCCTAGAGGAAGCCCCCAGCAATGAGCAGTTCTTC
.,.,TRBV5-5,TRBJ1-2,CASSLGVRAASYGYTF,TGTGCCAGCAGCTTGGGGGTGAGGGCAGCCTCCTATGGCTACACCTTC
.,.,TRBV2,TRBJ2-3,CASRVPGGEHTQYF,TGTGCCAGCAGGGTTCCAGGAGGGGAGCATACGCAGTATTTT
.,.,TRBV6-1,TRBJ2-3,CASSPGEGADTQYF,TGTGCCAGCAGCCCAGGGGAGGGAGCAGATACGCAGTATTTT
.,TRBD2,TRBV11-3,TRBJ2-1,CASSLISGGPQFF,TGTGCCAGCAGCTTGATTTCGGGAGGCCCACAGTTCTTC
few,.,TRBV5-1,TRBJ2-5,CASSPAMLGGAPRETQYF,TGCGCCAGCAGCCCCGCAATGTTAGGGGGGGCCCCACGGGAGACCCAGTACTTC
once,TRBD1,TRBV29-1,TRBJ1-2,CSAAAGQGFDYGYTF,TGCAGCGCGGCGGCGGGACAGGGGTTCGACTATGGCTACACCTTC
.,.,TRBV13,TRBJ2-7,CASSLVGEAYEQYF,TGTGCCAGCAGCTTAGTCGGGGAGGCCTACGAGCAGTACTTC
.,.,TRBV7-2,TRBJ2-7,CASSLGMGQYEQYF,TGTGCCAGCAGCTTAGGGATGGGACAATACGAGCAGTACTTC